A selection of T cell receptor beta chains follows, all from one sample in a study of Ad26.COV2.S vaccination and SARS-CoV-2 variants. The data were produced by immunoSEQ multiplex PCR, yet TCRdb's version contains in-frame clones alone and is incomplete. The sample consists of some 400,000 clones, approximately 91% of them appearing once. Sequencing used peripheral blood, obtained in a trial of Ad26.COV2.S vaccine versus placebo. These receptors were collected from a person aged 18-60 years who received the Ad26.COV2.S COVID-19 vaccine or a placebo. CDR3s leave out the opening cysteine and the closing phenylalanine or tryptophan.

v_call,j_call,cdr3_aa
TRBV3-1/TRBV3-2,TRBJ2-1,ASSQSRSSYNEQF
TRBV27,TRBJ1-1,ASRGLNTEAF
TRBV28,TRBJ1-2,ASSSQYGYT
TRBV6-5,TRBJ1-2,ATTDHYGYT
TRBV7-2,TRBJ2-2,ASTWTSGSAGELF
TRBV11-2,TRBJ2-7,ASSLSGEQRYEQY
TRBV4-2,TRBJ2-3,ASSQDGGRAADTQY
TRBV5-1,TRBJ1-6,ASSFIQDNSPLH
TRBV6-5,TRBJ1-4,ASSYSMTGGFEKLF
TRBV30,TRBJ1-6,AWDRQNNSPLH
TRBV11-3,TRBJ1-1,ASSPPPGRTGPNTEAF
TRBV10-3,TRBJ2-7,AIRKDDRAISYEQY
TRBV7-8,TRBJ2-2,ASSQAGGATGELF
TRBV27,TRBJ2-1,ASSLAAPTVHNEQF
TRBV6-6,TRBJ2-1,ASRALAGGYEQF
TRBV30,TRBJ2-5,AHGSSETQY
TRBV27,TRBJ2-3,ASSLLNFRDRKHTQY
TRBV19,TRBJ2-7,ASQTDRGFPSYLYYEQY
TRBV5-1,TRBJ1-2,ASSLAEGYYGYT
TRBV28,TRBJ2-1,ASSSPLRRGRDEQF
TRBV28,TRBJ2-7,ASSLPPFHEQY
TRBV20-1,TRBJ1-5,SASEGNQPQH
TRBV6-4,TRBJ2-2,ASSGEGENTGELF
TRBV7-8,TRBJ2-5,ASSFRGDGKETQY
TRBV5-1,TRBJ2-5,ASSLGSGSSFETQY
TRBV5-1,TRBJ2-6,ASSPQGVANVLT
TRBV27,TRBJ1-2,ATVDRTNYGYT
TRBV6-5,TRBJ1-3,AAGRDGNTIY
TRBV30,TRBJ2-5,AWTRGQETQY
TRBV3-1/TRBV3-2,TRBJ2-7,ASSLDGEQY
TRBV6-5,TRBJ2-1,ATEAGQGYNEQF
TRBV4-3,TRBJ2-3,ASSSEWREPSDTQY
TRBV5-8,TRBJ2-7,ASSPRTGPAYEQY
TRBV5-1,TRBJ2-5,ASSTGTGKQETQY
TRBV9,TRBJ2-7,ASSNLYEQY
TRBV6-2/TRBV6-3,TRBJ2-3,ASSLGDPDTQY
TRBV7-9,TRBJ2-5,ASSTSAQETQY
TRBV6-6,TRBJ1-2,ASKEGQIYGYT
TRBV28,TRBJ2-3,ASSSATSGWLESTDTQY
TRBV7-6,TRBJ2-1,ASSLATERASYNEQF
TRBV5-4,TRBJ1-2,ASSRSQAGYT
TRBV11-2,TRBJ2-6,ASRSGSGANVLT
TRBV5-6,TRBJ1-2,ASSSGTAYGYT
TRBV5-1,TRBJ2-5,ASSHGTGRGETQY
TRBV5-5,TRBJ2-1,ASSLGAGSYNEQF
TRBV4-1,TRBJ2-7,ASSQRLNGQGTHEQY
TRBV5-8,TRBJ2-5,ASTRNAPETQY
TRBV5-4,TRBJ1-5,ASSLGGQGDQPQH
TRBV14,TRBJ2-7,ASSQGSAGGSYEQY
TRBV5-1,TRBJ2-7,ASSFGPTYEQY
TRBV7-2,TRBJ2-7,ASSLGARAPYEQY
TRBV2,TRBJ2-7,ASSSGTSGGGLEQY
TRBV15,TRBJ2-4,ATSGGVAKNIQY
TRBV7-9,TRBJ2-1,ASSLDEQF
TRBV4-1,TRBJ2-1,ASSQDETWVAGENEQF
TRBV11-3,TRBJ2-1,ASSLREGHSEQF
TRBV7-8,TRBJ2-2,ASSLRRPSGSVDTGELF